Shown below are 2 T cell receptor beta chains from a single sample sequenced in a study of T cells in Graves' hyperthyroidism and ophthalmopathy. Researchers amplified the TCR beta CDR3 regions from RNA transcripts. An initial round of RT-PCR targeting the TCR CDR3 relied on the HTBI primer set. TCRdb reanalysed the multiplex PCR reads using MiXCR and keeps one entry per CDR3 protein. Here the sample spans 250,000 to 300,000 distinct CDR3 sequences, about an eighth being singletons. The source material was blood. These receptors were taken from a young woman with Graves' hyperthyroidism that later progressed to Graves' ophthalmopathy.

This clonotype occurred many times. The gene calls are TRBV24-1 and TRBJ1-6; no definite D call. This CDR3 contains 13 residues. Germline loops: CDR1 KGHDR, CDR2 SFDVKD. V shed 5 bases and J shed 10 bases, with 11 bases lying between them. This CDR3 is CATSAEDGSPLHF. The DNA of the CDR3 is TGTGCCACCAGTGCGGAGGACGGCTCACCCCTCCACTTT.

This clonotype was recorded many times. The chain recombines TRBV29-1 with TRBJ2-1, with TRBD2 matching 10 bases. The CDR3 is 14 amino acids. With V trimmed by 0 bases and J by 7 bases, 3 bases remained unmatched. Germline V gene sequence: CDR1 SQVTM, CDR2 ANQGSEA. The chain's CDR3 is CSVEELAGRNEQFF. In DNA form, the CDR3 reads TGCAGCGTTGAAGAACTAGCGGGGCGAAATGAGCAGTTCTTC.